This T cell receptor (beta chain) is from a study of blood T cells in healthy people across ages (dated by TCRdb to 2013 to 2016). Turning to the overall study: In model experiments, template switching captured about one uniquely barcoded TCR beta cDNA molecule for every two T cells. Age-related changes in TCR beta repertoire diversity were measured in the study by deep sequencing normalized with unique cDNA molecular identifiers. Four age groups were formed from the donors: young (average about 15 years), middle-aged (just under 40), aged (62) and long-lived (about 80). To avoid experimental bias, donors of different ages were spread randomly across the sequencing lanes. For two donors (one aged 18 to 29 and one aged 80 or older), the study analyzed two additional independent replicas of 1 million unique cDNA reads from the same blood draw.

Results the study describes overall, beyond this receptor: Donor CMV infection status was unknown, potentially confounding age-related changes in expanded clonotypes. Observed TCR beta diversity correlated strongly with the percentage of naive T cells measured by flow cytometry. Total diversity estimates from one million sequenced T cells were considered lower bounds and underestimates. The long-lived group showed more naive CD4+ T cells, fewer expanded clones and increased TCR diversity than the aged group, suggesting age selection. Conclusive comparison of naive and antigen-experienced compartments was prevented by the profiling of bulk unsorted PBMCs. Observed TCR beta diversity per million T cells fell roughly linearly with age, and a significant reduction was already apparent by age around 40.

Receptors were amplified or captured by 5' RACE. Sequencing relied on an Illumina HiSeq 2500. The second PCR ran for about 7 to 11 cycles and used a J-beta primer mix along with a sample-barcoded 5' primer. Each TCR beta cDNA molecule received a unique molecular identifier from a template-switch 5' adaptor carrying 12 random nucleotides. Each sample yielded at least 2.5 million CDR3-containing paired-end reads. First-strand cDNA synthesis was performed from all RNA using the Mint cDNA synthesis kit, with priming by a TRBC-specific oligonucleotide. After uracil-DNA glycosylase treatment, a first 18-cycle PCR used universal primers M1SS and BC2_uni_R on all cDNA. The study's processing was this. Normalization of each sample was performed by random selection of 1 million high-quality reads, each carrying a distinct molecular identifier. Instead of being binned into consensus sequences, reads that shared molecular identifiers were thrown out. MiTCR, set to a Q25 quality threshold and the strictest error-elimination algorithm, was used for CDR3 identification, clonotype clustering and error correction. A nonparametric unseen species model with Euler transformation was used to estimate a lower bound on total TCR beta diversity. The public reads were run again by TCRdb, first through fastp at Q25 and then through MiXCR, and only productive beta chains were kept. Rows merge per CDR3 protein into single entries with the most common DNA and genes. In this record, the V and J calls reflect TCRdb's handling and not the investigators' own analysis. This sample comprises over 700,000 distinct CDR3 sequences, 53% of them detected only once. Of the sample, roughly 37% falls within the top ten clones.

V is shortened by 10 bases, J by 1 base, and the region joining them spans 16 bases. According to the germline V gene, CDR1 reads MNHEY and CDR2 reads SVGEGT. Counted from cysteine to phenylalanine, this CDR3 has 15 amino acids. Only CDR3 DNA remains: 45 bases, in frame from the first base. As concerns this clonotype: Its antigen specificity is not known. Base qualities are not recorded, but no much larger clone differs from it by a single base.

Donors were roughly 40 systemically healthy Caucasian individuals from Russia aged roughly 6 to 95 years. Each donor gave ten milliliters of peripheral blood, collected into EDTA-treated Vacutainer tubes. Ficoll-Paque density-gradient centrifugation was used to isolate PBMCs, with at least 7 million obtained per sample. Total RNA, at least 5 micrograms per sample, was extracted from PBMCs with Trizol reagent. Naive CD45RAhigh/CD27high T cell percentages were measured by flow cytometry on a PBMC aliquot from every donor. Sequencing was done on a sample of blood. This receptor was taken from an older man in good health. The sequence joins TRBV6-2 or TRBV6-3 to TRBJ2-2; a weak D assignment points to TRBD1 (5 bases agree). The DNA sequence reads TGTGCCACATTATCGACAGAGATGAACACCGGGGAGCTGTTTTTT. Its protein is CATLSTEMNTGELFF.